What follows are 17 T cell receptor beta chains derived from one specimen sequenced in a study of T-cell memory formation after mild COVID-19. TCRdb re-called the 5' RACE reads with MiXCR, one entry per CDR3 protein. The sample lists fewer than 40,000 distinct CDR3 sequences, approximately 10% occurring once. The sequencing sample was made of PBMCs or a T cell subset sorted from them (not recorded which). The origin of the receptors is a man aged 18 to 30 who had mild COVID-19 (a few samples of this study predate the infection). Cell type and time point are not known.

In this sample, this clonotype turned up many times. The chain carries TRBV4-3 and TRBJ2-5; D perhaps matches TRBD1 (6 bases). Looked up from germline, CDR1 is LGHNA and CDR2 is YSLEER. Trimming shortened V by 0 bases and J by 1 base, and 12 bases separated the two germline ends. The CDR3 consists of 16 residues. The DNA for the CDR3 is TGCGCCAGCAGCCAAGATCTGGACAGACCCCAAGAGACCCAGTACTTC. This sequence encodes CASSQDLDRPQETQYF.

This clonotype was picked up many times. The rearrangement joins TRBV4-2 to TRBJ2-3; D may be TRBD1 or TRBD2 (6 bases each). CDR1 LGHNA and CDR2 YNFKEQ come from the germline V gene. V dropped 4 bases and J dropped 4 bases, with 9 bases sitting between them. This CDR3 spans 13 amino acids. In nucleotides, the CDR3 is TGTGCCAGCAGCCGGGGGGCCGCAGATACGCAGTATTTT. Its protein is CASSRGAADTQYF.

This chain joins TRBV7-8 and TRBJ1-2; weak D call: TRBD1 (6 bases). Germline V CDR1 and CDR2: SGHVS, FQNEAQ. The CDR3 is 13 residues long. The V end lost 3 bases, the J end lost 8 bases, and 13 bases lay between the germline ends. This chain's CDR3 is CASSFSVGGGYTF. The CDR3 bases are TGTGCCAGCAGCTTTAGCGTGGGGGGCGGCTACACCTTC.

This clonotype was counted many times. Here the CDR3 DNA reads TGCGCCAGCAGCCAGGGGACAGGGCTGAATCAGCCCCAGCATTTT. This sequence encodes CASSQGTGLNQPQHF. The chain combines TRBV4-1 with TRBJ1-5; 9 bases map to TRBD1. CDR1 is MGHRA and CDR2 is YSYEKL in the germline V gene. The CDR3 runs to 15 residues. With V trimmed by 3 bases and J by 4 bases, 4 bases remained unmatched.

This clonotype was seen ten or more times. This sequence joins TRBV7-6 and TRBJ1-5, with TRBD1 as a possible D gene (5 bases). V was pared by 2 bases and J by 4 bases, with 12 bases between. Germline V lookup: CDR1 SGHVS, CDR2 FNYEAQ. CDR3 length: 15 residues. The DNA for the CDR3 is TGTGCCAGCAGCTTACAGTCGGGGCTGAATCAGCCCCAGCATTTT. Translating gives CASSLQSGLNQPQHF.

This clonotype was counted many times. V gene TRBV12-3 or TRBV12-4 combines with J gene TRBJ1-1; D is unresolved. Trimming cost V 6 bases and J 5 bases, with 4 bases left between them. This CDR3 contains 10 residues. The chain's CDR3 is CASSRTEAFF. The DNA of the CDR3 is TGTGCCAGCAGCCGTACTGAAGCTTTCTTT.

This clonotype was observed many times. The chain couples TRBV20-1 to TRBJ2-7; the match to TRBD2 covers 10 bases. The V segment lost 5 bases and the J segment 5 bases; nucleotides outside the gene matches: 3. CDR1 is DFQATT, CDR2 SNEGSKA, per germline (reference sequence). The CDR3 spans 12 residues. In nucleotides, the CDR3 is TGCAGTGCTCCTCTAGCGGGGGACGAGCAGTACTTC. Its protein is CSAPLAGDEQYF.

This clonotype was found many times. This chain uses TRBV6-2 or TRBV6-3 with TRBJ1-5, with D unresolved. This CDR3 has 12 amino acids. Germline-derived CDR1 and CDR2 are MNHEY and SVGEGT. V lost 2 bases to trimming and J lost 6 bases, with 5 bases between them. CDR3 region: CASSYPSQPQHF. As DNA, the CDR3 is TGTGCCAGCAGTTACCCGAGTCAGCCCCAGCATTTT.

This clonotype was seen at least ten times. The V call is TRBV5-1, the J call TRBJ1-2; D gene ambiguous. Germline assignment: CDR1 SGHRS and CDR2 YFSETQ. V was clipped by 6 bases and J by 0 bases, with 12 bases between them. The CDR3 is 14 residues long. CDR3 nucleotide sequence: TGCGCCAGCAACCAAGACGGGTCTAACTATGGCTACACCTTC. Amino acids: CASNQDGSNYGYTF.

This clonotype was seen many times. This CDR3 is CASGRDGPNEKLFF. DNA for the CDR3: TGCGCCAGCGGGAGGGACGGACCTAATGAAAAACTGTTTTTT. This chain connects TRBV5-1 to TRBJ1-4; tentative D call: TRBD1 (5 bases). Germline assignment: CDR1 SGHRS and CDR2 YFSETQ. The CDR3 has 14 residues. The germline V and J ends were trimmed by 7 bases and 3 bases, with 13 bases remaining between them.

This clonotype appeared many times. The gene calls are TRBV15 and TRBJ2-7, with 9 nucleotides matching TRBD1. Germline CDR1 reads LNHNV; CDR2 reads YYDKDF (reference sequence). The CDR3 totals 13 residues. The CDR3 nucleotides are TGTGCCACCAGCAGAGATCTGGGGGACAGGGTGGTCGTC. This translates into CATSRDLGDRVVV.

The chain carries TRBV5-6 and TRBJ1-4; TRBD1 matches 8 bases. V lost 2 bases to trimming and J lost 4 bases; unmatched junction nucleotides: 4. Germline V lookup: CDR1 SGHDT, CDR2 YYEEEE. The CDR3 contains 15 residues. CDR3 nucleotides: TGTGCCAGCAGCTTCCGGGACAGGCTTAATGAAAAACTGTTTTTT. Translating it yields CASSFRDRLNEKLFF.

This clonotype is labeled medium-sized. The chain uses TRBV6-5 and TRBJ1-5, with TRBD1 identical over 11 bases. Trimming cost V 5 bases and J 5 bases; bases outside gene matches: 11. CDR1 MNHEY and CDR2 SVGAGI come from the germline V gene. This CDR3 is built from 17 residues. DNA for the CDR3: TGTGCCAGCAGTCGAATATCCGGGACAGGGGGGGATCAGCCCCAGCATTTT. Amino acids: CASSRISGTGGDQPQHF.

This clonotype appeared many times. The chain carries TRBV24-1 and TRBJ2-2; 7 bases line up with TRBD1. CDR3 length: 19 residues. The J segment lost 0 bases and the V segment lost 2 bases, leaving 11 bases of the junction unmatched. Germline CDR1 is KGHDR and CDR2 is SFDVKD. The CDR3 loop is CATSDSRSHRGPNTGELFF. CDR3 bases: TGTGCCACCAGTGATTCCCGCTCCCACAGGGGTCCGAACACCGGGGAGCTGTTTTTT.

This clonotype was recorded many times. The V call is TRBV6-2 or TRBV6-3, the J call TRBJ1-1; 8 bases map to TRBD1. The trim removed 5 bases at V and 5 bases at J, leaving 4 bases unmatched. Germline CDR1 is MNHEY and CDR2 is SVGEGT. CDR3 length: 13 amino acids. As DNA, the CDR3 is TGTGCCAGCAGTAGACAGGGGAGGACTGAAGCTTTCTTT. Its protein product is CASSRQGRTEAFF.

There are many counts of this clonotype. V gene TRBV28 combines with J gene TRBJ1-5; no firm D call. V was shortened by 5 bases and J by 2 bases, with 13 bases between the two germline ends. Germline CDR1 reads MDHEN; CDR2 reads SYDVKM. The CDR3 loop spans 15 amino acids. The CDR3 spells CASSTHGEGNQPQHF. In DNA, the CDR3 is TGTGCCAGCAGTACCCACGGGGAGGGCAATCAGCCCCAGCATTTT.

This clonotype was seen ten or more times. The chain joins TRBV15 to TRBJ1-5; D unclear. Germline V lookup: CDR1 LNHNV, CDR2 YYDKDF (reference sequence). Trimming shortened V by 5 bases and J by 9 bases, and 11 bases separated the two germline ends. The CDR3 contains 12 residues. This CDR3 reads CATSVRSLPQHF. In DNA, the CDR3 is TGTGCCACCAGCGTCAGGTCCTTGCCCCAGCATTTT.